The entry below gives a single T cell receptor (beta chain) sequence along with its context. Its antigen is not identified. This record belongs to a study of CD8+ T cells in alopecia areata. Across the whole study: Those patients who were treated received oral tofacitinib, which was given at 5 to 10 mg twice daily for moderate-to-severe alopecia areata. Once tofacitinib had been taken for 6 to 18 months, 6 months off drug followed. Findings and limits, study-wide: Scalp clonality, together with expanded CD8+ clones among the top 100, fell significantly with tofacitinib.

The treatment denotes: oral pan-JAK inhibitor, 5-10 mg twice daily. The germline CDR1 and CDR2 sequences are GTSNPN and SVGIG (reference sequence). The V and J ends lost 1 base and 4 bases respectively, with 10 bases between them. The CDR3 contains 13 residues. Extraction of RNA preceded its reverse transcription into cDNA, which served as the sequencing template. The assay was immunoSEQ multiplex PCR, and TCRdb's table has in-frame clones only and misses some. Of 160,000 or so clones listed, about 71% are singletons. This rearrangement joins TRBV30 to TRBJ1-2; D is perhaps TRBD1 (5 bases). This clonotype was obtained from a human donor with alopecia areata. The sequenced sample was CD4+ T cells sorted from blood, obtained at week 4, from a patient treated with tofacitinib. The CDR3 loop is CAWSGGAGYGYTF. The CDR3 DNA reads TGTGCCTGGAGTGGTGGGGCTGGCTATGGCTACACCTTC. Full variable domain (remainder filled in from reference TRBV30 and TRBJ1-2): SQTIHQWPATLVQPVGSPLSLECTVEGTSNPNLYWYRQAAGRGLQLLFYSVGIGQISSEVPQNLSASRPQDRQFILSSKKLLLSDSGFYLCAWSGGAGYGYTFGSGTRLTVV.